What follows describes a single TCR beta chain. Its antigen is still unknown. This record comes from a study of cytomegalovirus exposure and HLA in healthy donors. Background on the study: A prior analysis found about 120 million unique TCR beta sequences from 150 million to 200 million T cells. General study findings and limits: Using the classifier, cytomegalovirus status was reportedly diagnosed with high specificity and sensitivity.

In nominal health when sampled, donors likely had unrecorded immune exposures nonetheless. Trimming cost V 6 bases and J 0 bases, with 15 bases left between them. The CDR3 loop spans 17 amino acids. CDR1 and CDR2 (germline): SGHVS, FQNEAQ. The primer mix had 60 Vbeta and 13 Jbeta primers. Profiling relied on immunoSEQ multiplex PCR, and the TCRdb table lists in-frame clones only, not all of them. The sample lists about 190,000 clones; 70% to 75% were seen once. The sample consisted of PBMCs. The origin of this receptor is a woman aged 25 to 39 in good health and CMV-seropositive. The chain combines TRBV7-8 with TRBJ1-6; D is ambiguous. CDR3 in amino acids: CASSRREGSSYNSPLHF. DNA for the CDR3: TGTGCCAGCAGTCGTAGGGAAGGGAGCTCCTATAATTCACCCCTCCACTTT.